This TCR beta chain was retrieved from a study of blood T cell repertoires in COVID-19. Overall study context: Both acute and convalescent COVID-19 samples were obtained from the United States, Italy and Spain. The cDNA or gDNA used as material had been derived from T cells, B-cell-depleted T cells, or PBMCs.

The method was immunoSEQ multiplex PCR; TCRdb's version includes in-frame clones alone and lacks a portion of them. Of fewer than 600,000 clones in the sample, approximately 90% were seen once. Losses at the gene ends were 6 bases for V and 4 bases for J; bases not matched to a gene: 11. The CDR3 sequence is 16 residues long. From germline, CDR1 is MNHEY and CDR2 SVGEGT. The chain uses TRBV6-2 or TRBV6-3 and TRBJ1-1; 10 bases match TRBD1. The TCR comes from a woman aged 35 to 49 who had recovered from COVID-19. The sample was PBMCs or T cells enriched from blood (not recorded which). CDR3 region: CASSYRQGALSTEAFF. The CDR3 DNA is TGTGCCAGCAGCTATCGACAGGGGGCCCTCAGCACTGAAGCTTTCTTT.